This TCR beta chain was identified during a study of sequential checkpoint blockade in melanoma. The treatment was: randomized to nivolumab then ipilimumab (arm A) or the reverse (arm B). No patient had prior DNA-damaging chemotherapy. Generated by immunoSEQ multiplex PCR, the TCRdb table keeps only in-frame clones and is missing some. The sample lists about 9,100 clones, approximately 81% occurring once. The sequencing here drew on CD8+ T cells sorted from blood (inferred from file names), taken from a patient given nivolumab and ipilimumab in sequence. The clonotype was recovered from a human donor with melanoma.

CDR3 DNA: TGTGCCAGCGGGGACACCACCAATCAGCCCCAGCATTTT. This codes for CASGDTTNQPQHF. The chain is built from TRBV27 and TRBJ1-5; the D gene is possibly TRBD1 (6 bases). V was trimmed by 8 bases and J by 3 bases, leaving 11 bases between them. The CDR3 is 13 residues long. Germline V lookup: CDR1 MNHEY, CDR2 SMNVEV (reference sequence).